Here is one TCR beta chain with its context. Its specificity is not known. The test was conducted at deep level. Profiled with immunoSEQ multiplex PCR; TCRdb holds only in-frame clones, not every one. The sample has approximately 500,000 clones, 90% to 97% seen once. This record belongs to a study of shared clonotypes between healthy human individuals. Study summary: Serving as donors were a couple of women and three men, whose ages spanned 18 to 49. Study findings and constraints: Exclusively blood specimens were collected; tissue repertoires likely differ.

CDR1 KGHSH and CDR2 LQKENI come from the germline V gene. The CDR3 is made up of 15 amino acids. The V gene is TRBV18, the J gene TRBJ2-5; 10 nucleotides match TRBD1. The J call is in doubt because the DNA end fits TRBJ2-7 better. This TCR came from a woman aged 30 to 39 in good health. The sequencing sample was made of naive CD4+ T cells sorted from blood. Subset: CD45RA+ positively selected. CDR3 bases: TGTGCCAGCTCACCACTTGGGACAGGGGTGGACGAGCAGTACTTC. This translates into CASSPLGTGVDEQYF.